This T cell receptor beta chain was captured by sequencing in a study of blood T cell repertoires in COVID-19. Libraries were prepared by immunoSEQ multiplex PCR; TCRdb keeps only in-frame clonotypes and omits some of them. This table holds approximately 74,000 clones, around 90% found once. The CDR3 length is 19 residues. The ends lost 0 bases at V and 1 base at J; junction bases unmatched: 12. The germline CDR1 and CDR2 sequences are SGHRS and YFSETQ. The chain combines TRBV5-1 with TRBJ2-2; 7 bases line up with TRBD2. The receptor comes from a woman aged 55-69 years with active COVID-19. Sequencing was performed on peripheral blood. CDR3 bases: TGCGCCAGCAGCTTGGATCGCTTTGAGCGGGGCCAGAACACCGGGGAGCTGTTTTTT. It specifies CASSLDRFERGQNTGELFF.